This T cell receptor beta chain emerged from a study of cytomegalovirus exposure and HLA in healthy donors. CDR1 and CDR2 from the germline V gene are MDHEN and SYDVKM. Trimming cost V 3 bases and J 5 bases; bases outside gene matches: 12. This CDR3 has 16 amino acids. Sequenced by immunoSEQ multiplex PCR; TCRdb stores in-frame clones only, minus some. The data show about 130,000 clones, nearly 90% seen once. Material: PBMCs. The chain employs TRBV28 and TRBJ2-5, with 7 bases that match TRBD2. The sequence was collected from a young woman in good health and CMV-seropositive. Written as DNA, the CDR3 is TGTGCCAGCAGTTTGGGGTCTAGCGGCCTCCGGGAGACCCAGTACTTC. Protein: CASSLGSSGLRETQYF.